The clone carrying this TCR beta chain was counted only a few times. Participants had their cohort set by participant-reported clinical history. Profiling relied on immunoSEQ multiplex PCR, and the TCRdb table lists in-frame clones only, not all of them. The table includes about 230,000 clones, under 90% detected once. This record belongs to a study of blood T cell repertoires in COVID-19. The CDR3 covers 14 residues. Germline lookup yields CDR1 LGHDT and CDR2 YNNKEL (reference sequence). V lost 2 bases to trimming and J lost 6 bases, with 13 bases between them. The chain couples TRBV3-1 (or the pseudogene TRBV3-2) to TRBJ1-2; no definite D call. The sample comprised PBMCs or T cells enriched from blood (not recorded which). The TCR sequence derives from a woman in her 30s with acute COVID-19. The CDR3 is CASSQYLGAHGYTF. In DNA form, the CDR3 reads TGTGCCAGCAGCCAATACCTCGGAGCTCATGGCTACACCTTC.